The 26 T cell receptor beta chains listed next were all sequenced from one sample in a study of T cell repertoires in cytomegalovirus infection. TCRdb reprocessed the reads via MiXCR and lists one record per CDR3 protein. The sample contains 640,000 or so distinct CDR3 sequences, around 32% of which appear only once. These receptors' targets are unknown. The sample consisted of cultured PBMCs, taken from culture after CMV antigen stimulation. These receptors were obtained from a human donor in good health (CMV status not recorded). Some clones in this sample may be carry-over from other donors' samples.

The genes are TRBV2 and TRBJ1-2; D unresolved. Germline lookup yields CDR1 SNHLY and CDR2 FYNNEI. This CDR3 region has 11 residues. The V end lost 7 bases, the J end lost 3 bases, and 6 bases lay between the germline ends. CDR3 loop: CASNPDYGYTF. As DNA, the CDR3 is TGTGCCAGCAATCCAGACTATGGCTACACCTTC.

This chain uses TRBV4-3 with TRBJ1-2; 7 bases match TRBD1. CDR3 length: 15 amino acids. Germline values: CDR1 LGHNA, CDR2 YSLEER. With 0 bases clipped from V and 2 bases from J, the junction kept 3 bases outside the gene matches. CDR3 nucleotide sequence: TGCGCCAGCAGCCAAGAAGGGACAGCAAACTATGGCTACACCTTC. It codes for CASSQEGTANYGYTF.

This clonotype is a singleton in its sample. V and J are TRBV15 and TRBJ2-2, with D possibly called TRBD1 or TRBD2 (6 bases each). With 0 bases removed from V and 6 bases from J, the gap between germline ends came to 14 bases. This CDR3 has 16 residues. The V gene's germline CDR1 is LNHNV and CDR2 YYDKDF (reference sequence). The CDR3 sequence is CATSRDGPGGAGELFF. The CDR3 DNA sequence: TGTGCCACCAGCAGAGATGGGCCCGGGGGCGCCGGGGAGCTGTTTTTT.

The rearrangement links TRBV19 to TRBJ2-1, with D possibly being TRBD2 (7 bases). This CDR3 region has 16 residues. CDR1 is LNHDA, CDR2 SQIVND, per germline (reference sequence). Between the trimmed V and J ends, which lost 5 bases and 0 bases, there was a span of 14 bases. The CDR3 DNA is TGTGCCAGTAGTCCCCGGGGGGCGAGCTCCTACAATGAGCAGTTCTTC. It codes for CASSPRGASSYNEQFF.

This clonotype was seen only a few times. This chain connects TRBV7-2 to TRBJ2-7; tentative D call: TRBD2 (6 bases). V was trimmed by 3 bases and J by 4 bases, leaving 16 bases between them. The CDR3 is made up of 15 amino acids. CDR1 and CDR2 (germline): SGHTA, FQGNSA. The CDR3 here is CASSFWSGREYEQYF. The CDR3 nucleotides read TGTGCCAGCAGCTTTTGGTCGGGTCGGGAGTACGAGCAGTACTTC. Supplemented by reference TRBV7-2 and TRBJ2-7, the full variable domain reads GAGVSQSPSNKVTEKGKDVELRCDPISGHTALYWYRQSLGQGLEFLIYFQGNSAPDKSGLPSDRFSAERTGGSVSTLTIQRTQQEDSAVYLCASSFWSGREYEQYFGPGTRLTVT.

This clonotype was detected a few times. V and J are TRBV19 and TRBJ1-6; D unclear. Germline V gives CDR1 LNHDA, CDR2 SQIVND (reference sequence). The CDR3 contains 14 residues. V dropped 3 bases and J dropped 7 bases, with 10 bases sitting between them. The CDR3 spells CASSMWELNSPLHF. The CDR3 nucleotides read TGTGCCAGTAGTATGTGGGAACTCAATTCACCCCTCCACTTT. The full variable domain, rest sourced from reference TRBV19 and TRBJ1-6, is DGGITQSPKYLFRKEGQNVTLSCEQNLNHDAMYWYRQDPGQGLRLIYYSQIVNDFQKGDIAEGYSVSREKKESFPLTVTSAQKNPTAFYLCASSMWELNSPLHFGNGTRLTVT.

The V call is TRBV11-2, the J call TRBJ2-3, with D perhaps TRBD1 (5 bases). V was pared by 5 bases and J by 3 bases, with 18 bases between. The CDR3 contains 16 residues. The germline CDR1 and CDR2 sequences are SGHAT and FQNNGV. The CDR3 region has the DNA TGTGCCAGCAGCCCTTCGACCCTGGGGCTTACAGATACGCAGTATTTT. The encoded protein is CASSPSTLGLTDTQYF. The full variable domain, completed using reference TRBV11-2 and TRBJ2-3, is EAGVAQSPRYKIIEKRQSVAFWCNPISGHATLYWYQQILGQGPKLLIQFQNNGVVDDSQLPKDRFSAERLKGVDSTLKIQPAKLEDSAVYLCASSPSTLGLTDTQYFGPGTRLTVL.

This chain uses TRBV6-1 with TRBJ2-6; perhaps TRBD1 as D (6 bases). This CDR3 has 18 residues. Germline V gene lookup returns CDR1 MNHNS and CDR2 SASEGT. The V and J ends lost 7 bases and 2 bases respectively, with 21 bases between them. As DNA, the CDR3 is TGTGCCAGCAAAGGGTATCGGGACATAACTACTGGGGCCAACGTCCTGACTTTC. This encodes CASKGYRDITTGANVLTF.

This rearrangement joins TRBV7-2 to TRBJ2-5, with D uncertain. Trimming stripped 3 bases from V and 0 bases from J, with 11 bases between. There are 15 residues in the CDR3. Germline V CDR1 and CDR2: SGHTA, FQGNSA. CDR3 coding DNA: TGTGCCAGCAGCTTTAGACTCCGGTACCAAGAGACCCAGTACTTC. Translated: CASSFRLRYQETQYF.

This clonotype was observed many times. CDR3 sequence (DNA): TGTGCCAGCAGCTTTGAAGGTCGTGGGATTCAGTACTTC. Its protein is CASSFEGRGIQYF. The chain has TRBV7-2 and TRBJ2-4; D unresolved. Germline CDR1 and CDR2: SGHTA and FQGNSA. This CDR3 has 13 residues. With 3 bases removed from V and 10 bases from J, the gap between germline ends came to 13 bases.

This clonotype was seen repeatedly, ten times or more. This sequence joins TRBV28 and TRBJ1-3; 7 nucleotides align to TRBD1. The junction had 4 bases not matched to a gene; V was cut back by 2 bases and J by 3 bases. Germline CDR1 is MDHEN and CDR2 is SYDVKM. The CDR3 totals 15 residues. CDR3 loop: CASSLRQGVGNTIYF. CDR3 bases: TGTGCCAGCAGTTTAAGGCAGGGGGTTGGAAACACCATATATTTT.

This clonotype was counted many times. V gene TRBV7-2 combines with J gene TRBJ2-3; possibly TRBD1 for D (6 bases). Germline V lookup: CDR1 SGHTA, CDR2 FQGNSA. The CDR3 runs to 12 residues. The V end was cut by 4 bases, the J end by 5 bases, with 7 bases between. The CDR3 loop is CASSSQGDTQYF. The DNA of the CDR3 is TGTGCCAGCAGCTCACAGGGAGATACGCAGTATTTT.

Only a few counts were recorded for this clonotype. V gene TRBV12-3 or TRBV12-4 combines with J gene TRBJ1-2; D possibly corresponds to TRBD1 (5 bases). V was pared by 1 base and J by 11 bases, with 17 bases between. This CDR3 has 14 residues. CDR3 in amino acids: CASSLVRGTALYTF. The DNA of the CDR3 is TGTGCCAGCAGTTTAGTGCGGGGGACGGCCCTGTACACCTTC.

The rearrangement joins TRBV20-1 to TRBJ2-3; D may correspond to TRBD1 or TRBD2 (7 bases each). Germline assignment: CDR1 DFQATT and CDR2 SNEGSKA (reference sequence). V lost 2 bases to trimming and J lost 3 bases, with 21 bases between them. This CDR3 has 17 residues. CDR3 sequence (DNA): TGCAGTGCTAGATCCAGGGGGGGCAGAGCCCAAACAGATACGCAGTATTTT. It translates to CSARSRGGRAQTDTQYF.

The V and J genes are TRBV5-4 and TRBJ2-1; TRBD2 matches 8 bases. In germline, CDR1 is SGHNT, CDR2 YYREEE (reference sequence). The V segment lost 1 base and the J segment 7 bases; nucleotides outside the gene matches: 4. The CDR3 runs 14 residues. This chain's CDR3 is CASSLPGGVNEQFF. DNA for the CDR3: TGTGCCAGCAGCTTGCCCGGGGGGGTAAATGAGCAGTTCTTC.

V and J are TRBV4-1 and TRBJ1-2, with TRBD1 matching 10 bases. The CDR3 spans 14 residues. Germline values: CDR1 MGHRA, CDR2 YSYEKL. Trimming removed 7 bases from V and 3 bases from J; junction bases left unmatched: 5. In DNA form, the CDR3 reads TGCGCCAGCACCCAGGGACAGGGGTACTATGGCTACACCTTC. Translation: CASTQGQGYYGYTF.

This clonotype was seen only a few times. The gene calls are TRBV27 and TRBJ2-1, with D possibly being TRBD2 (6 bases). This CDR3 is built from 14 residues. V lost 6 bases, J lost 7 bases, and 16 bases lay in between. Germline V CDR1 and CDR2: MNHEY, SMNVEV (reference sequence). The CDR3 DNA follows: TGTGCCAGCAGCCCCGGGAGTAGCCGGAATGAGCAGTTCTTC. It specifies CASSPGSSRNEQFF.

The rearrangement links TRBV6-5 to TRBJ1-5; 7 bases map to TRBD1. Germline V gives CDR1 MNHEY, CDR2 SVGAGI. The CDR3 length is 14 residues. The V gene end was trimmed by 5 bases and the J gene end by 3 bases; junction bases not matched to a gene: 4. The DNA of the CDR3 is TGTGCCAGCAGTACACAGGGGCCCAATCAGCCCCAGCATTTT. This translates into CASSTQGPNQPQHF.

The V gene is TRBV7-9, the J gene TRBJ2-1, with 13 bases identical to TRBD2. The CDR3 covers 18 residues. The ends lost 5 bases at V and 5 bases at J; junction bases unmatched: 12. Germline V gene data show CDR1 as SEHNR and CDR2 as FQNEAQ (reference sequence). This CDR3 reads CASSPRAGGLAGNNEQFF. The CDR3 DNA is TGTGCCAGCAGCCCGAGAGCCGGGGGACTAGCGGGGAACAATGAGCAGTTCTTC.

The chain's CDR3 is CSVLRRDRSSYEQYF. The DNA of the CDR3 is TGCAGTGTTCTCCGGCGGGACAGGTCTTCCTACGAGCAGTACTTC. The rearrangement uses TRBV20-1 and TRBJ2-7; TRBD1 matches 8 bases. The CDR3 extends over 15 amino acids. V lost 7 bases to trimming and J lost 1 base; unmatched junction nucleotides: 12. Germline assignment: CDR1 DFQATT and CDR2 SNEGSKA (reference sequence).

This clonotype was detected only a few times. V is TRBV7-2 and J is TRBJ2-3; D might be TRBD1 (6 bases). CDR3 size: 14 residues. Trimming removed 5 bases at V and 5 bases at J, with 14 bases between. Per germline, CDR1 SGHTA and CDR2 FQGNSA. In nucleotides, the CDR3 is TGTGCCAGCAGCCCGACCGCAGGGGAAGATACGCAGTATTTT. Residues: CASSPTAGEDTQYF.

The chain employs TRBV30 and TRBJ2-7; 7 bases are a match to TRBD1. The CDR3 spans 13 residues. Trimming cost V 2 bases and J 4 bases; bases outside gene matches: 5. Germline V lookup: CDR1 GTSNPN, CDR2 SVGIG (reference sequence). DNA of the CDR3: TGTGCCTGGAGTTCGGGGACAGCTTACGAGCAGTACTTC. It translates to CAWSSGTAYEQYF.

This clonotype was picked up many times. The chain joins TRBV7-2 to TRBJ2-2, with TRBD2 matching over 7 bases. CDR1 and CDR2 from the germline V gene are SGHTA and FQGNSA. V dropped 6 bases and J dropped 3; count of bases not matched to a gene: 7. This CDR3 region has 15 residues. This CDR3 reads CASRHRDYYTGELFF. Written as DNA, the CDR3 is TGTGCCAGCAGGCACCGGGACTACTACACCGGGGAGCTGTTTTTT.

The V call is TRBV2, the J call TRBJ2-7; D gene unclear. Trimming stripped 3 bases from V and 0 bases from J, with 9 bases between. This CDR3 spans 14 amino acids. Germline CDR1 and CDR2: SNHLY and FYNNEI. The CDR3 region has the DNA TGTGCCAGCAGTGACCAGACGTACTCCTACGAGCAGTACTTC. It specifies CASSDQTYSYEQYF.

The CDR3 spells CATSEGVTEAFF. DNA of the CDR3: TGTGCCACCAGTGAAGGGGTCACTGAAGCTTTCTTT. The rearrangement links TRBV24-1 to TRBJ1-1; a possible D gene is TRBD1 (5 bases). Germline V gene sequence: CDR1 KGHDR, CDR2 SFDVKD. V shed 4 bases and J shed 4 bases, with 6 bases lying between them. The CDR3 contains 12 residues.

CDR3 sequence reads: CASSVDRESGYTF. The CDR3 region has the DNA TGTGCCAGCAGTGTAGACAGAGAAAGTGGCTACACCTTC. V and J are TRBV6-1 and TRBJ1-2; TRBD1 might be the D (5 bases). Trimming left V 4 bases short and J 7 bases short, with 13 bases between. Germline V gene sequence: CDR1 MNHNS, CDR2 SASEGT. There are 13 residues in the CDR3.